The T cell receptor (beta chain) described here comes from a study of shared clonotypes between healthy human individuals. Looked up from germline, CDR1 is SGDLS and CDR2 is YYNGEE. This CDR3 has 14 amino acids. After removal of 6 bases from V and 2 bases from J, the junction contained 7 bases not matched to a gene. Here immunoSEQ multiplex PCR was the method, and the copy in TCRdb shows in-frame clones only, minus some. The sample contains over a million clones, 75% to 85% of which appear only once. The sequence was obtained from a young man in good health. Some clones in this sample may be carry-over from other donors' samples. Sequencing was performed on memory CD4+ T cells from PBMCs. Subset meaning: CD45RA-negative fraction. This chain uses TRBV9 with TRBJ2-7; 8 bases are a match to TRBD1. The CDR3 coding sequence is TGTGCCAGCAACCAGGGGGCGGGCCCCTACGAGCAGTACTTC. Protein: CASNQGAGPYEQYF.